Listed below are T cell receptor beta chains from one sample, sequenced in a study of tumor-infiltrating lymphocytes in primary liver carcinoma. TCRdb processed the multiplex PCR reads anew with MiXCR; each CDR3 protein has one entry. Altogether 310,000 or so distinct CDR3 sequences are present, roughly 60% being singletons, with the ten largest covering about 18%. Sequencing was performed on peripheral blood. These receptors all come from a woman in her twenties or thirties with primary liver carcinoma and hepatitis B virus infection. Each CDR3 is given with its conserved first and last residue. The order of the fields is V gene, J gene, D gene, clone size, CDR3 DNA, CDR3 protein. The D gene is left open where the match is weak. A row's size may be missing; if present it is once, few, many or a size class.

TRBV28	TRBJ2-7	TRBD1	NA	TGTGCCATCAGTGACAGGGTCTACGAGCAGTACTTC	CAISDRVYEQYF
TRBV29-1	TRBJ2-3	NA	NA	TGCGGCGTTGATTTCTCGACAGATACACAGTATTTT	CGVDFSTDTQYF
TRBV30	TRBJ1-1	TRBD1	few	TGTGCCTGGAGTTTTACAGGGGGCCGGGCTTTCTTT	CAWSFTGGRAFF
TRBV9	TRBJ2-5	NA	once	TGTGCCAGCAGCGTCGACGGGAGTTTAGAGACCCAGTACTTC	CASSVDGSLETQYF
TRBV11-2	TRBJ2-3	TRBD1	NA	TGTACCAGCAGCTACAACAGGGGGGCCACAGATACGCAGTATTTT	CTSSYNRGATDTQYF
TRBV12-3/TRBV12-4	TRBJ2-1	NA	many	TGTGCCAGCAGTTCCAATCGAGGTCGGGATGAGCAGTTCTTC	CASSSNRGRDEQFF
TRBV6-2/TRBV6-3	TRBJ1-1	TRBD1	NA	TGTGCCAGCAGTTACTCCGACAGGGGTGAAGCTTTCTTT	CASSYSDRGEAFF
TRBV6-6	TRBJ1-1	TRBD1	few	TGTGCCAGCAGTTTCACCCAGGGGGACACTGAAGCTTTCTTT	CASSFTQGDTEAFF
TRBV4-2	TRBJ2-4	NA	NA	TGTGTCAGCAGCCAAGACTGGGGGCGGGGAAACATTCAGTACTTC	CVSSQDWGRGNIQYF
TRBV4-1	TRBJ2-1	TRBD2	NA	TGCGCCAGCAGCCAAGATTTAACTAGCGGGAAAAATGAGCAGTTCTTC	CASSQDLTSGKNEQFF
TRBV14	TRBJ2-2	TRBD2	NA	TGTGCCAGCAGCCCCCCGGGCGGGGGGGCGGACACCGGGGGGCTGTTTTTT	CASSPPGGGADTGGLFF
TRBV4-2	TRBJ2-5	TRBD2	NA	TGTGCCAGCAGGGGAATGGCGGGGGGACAAGAGACCCAGTACTTC	CASRGMAGGQETQYF
TRBV6-5	TRBJ2-7	TRBD1	NA	TGTGCCAGCAGCCCACCCGGGACAGGGGTTTACGAGCAGTACTTC	CASSPPGTGVYEQYF
TRBV4-1	TRBJ1-4	NA	NA	TGCGCCAGCAGCCAAGATGATCAGGCCCATAATGAAAAACTGTTTTTT	CASSQDDQAHNEKLFF
TRBV6-5	TRBJ1-2	TRBD1	NA	TGTGCCAGCAGCCCGGGACAGGGGGTCTATGGCTACACCTTC	CASSPGQGVYGYTF
TRBV29-1	TRBJ1-1	NA	NA	TGCAGCGCCGGAGAAGGGGGGCTTGGCATTGAAGCTTTCTTT	CSAGEGGLGIEAFF